The 22 T cell receptor beta chains given below trace back to one sample, sequenced in a study of Graves' ophthalmopathy and Graves' hyperthyroidism. Amplification from RNA transcripts yielded the TCR beta CDR3 regions. The workflow started with a first-round RT-PCR run with HTBI primers and then moved on to a second-round multiplex PCR. From the multiplex PCR reads, TCRdb called clonotypes with MiXCR, one entry per CDR3 protein. The sample lists 350,000 to 400,000 distinct CDR3 sequences; around 17% were seen once. The sample taken for sequencing was peripheral blood. These receptors came from a woman aged 18-29 years with Graves' ophthalmopathy.

This clonotype was counted many times. The chain is built from TRBV28 and TRBJ2-7, with 7 nucleotides matching TRBD1. Germline lookup yields CDR1 MDHEN and CDR2 SYDVKM. This CDR3 spans 13 amino acids. The V gene end was trimmed by 7 bases and the J gene end by 6 bases; junction bases not matched to a gene: 9. The chain's CDR3 is CASTKGAAREQYF. CDR3 sequence (DNA): TGTGCCAGCACTAAGGGGGCGGCGCGCGAGCAGTACTTC.

This clonotype was counted at least ten times. The chain couples TRBV29-1 to TRBJ1-5, with D unresolved. Trimming cost V 5 bases and J 5 bases, with 10 bases left between them. The CDR3 covers 12 residues. The V gene's germline CDR1 is SQVTM and CDR2 ANQGSEA. The CDR3 spells CSVRTGDQPQHF. In nucleotides, the CDR3 is TGCAGCGTTCGGACCGGGGATCAGCCCCAGCATTTT. Filled out from reference TRBV29-1 and TRBJ1-5, the complete variable domain reads SAVISQKPSRDICQRGTSLTIQCQVDSQVTMMFWYRQQPGQSLTLIATANQGSEATYESGFVIDKFPISRPNLTFSTLTVSNMSPEDSSIYLCSVRTGDQPQHFGDGTRLSIL.

This clonotype has only a few counts. V usage is TRBV5-1 and J usage is TRBJ2-7, with 9 bases fitting TRBD1. CDR1 is SGHRS and CDR2 is YFSETQ in the germline V gene. The CDR3 consists of 16 residues. J lost 1 base, V lost 3 bases, and 8 bases had no gene match. The CDR3 bases are TGCGCCAGCAGCTGGGAATCCGGGACAGGGTCCTACGAGCAGTACTTC. Amino acids: CASSWESGTGSYEQYF.

The rearrangement joins TRBV2 to TRBJ2-7; perhaps TRBD1 as D (5 bases). CDR1 and CDR2 (germline): SNHLY, FYNNEI. The germline V and J ends were trimmed by 0 bases and 5 bases, with 11 bases remaining between them. This CDR3 has 14 residues. This chain's CDR3 is CASSEAARGDEQYF. CDR3 in DNA: TGTGCCAGCAGTGAAGCCGCTAGGGGTGACGAGCAGTACTTC.

This clonotype was recorded at least ten times. This chain links TRBV20-1 with TRBJ2-7; 7 bases map to TRBD2. This CDR3 has 17 residues. Trimming cost V 0 bases and J 0 bases; bases outside gene matches: 11. Germline V gene sequence: CDR1 DFQATT, CDR2 SNEGSKA (reference sequence). The CDR3 bases are TGCAGTGCTAGAGATATGGGGAGGAGCGGGATCTCCTACGAGCAGTACTTC. Translating gives CSARDMGRSGISYEQYF.

This clonotype was counted ten times or more. The genes are TRBV19 and TRBJ2-7, with a possible D match to TRBD1 (6 bases). The V and J ends lost 2 bases and 4 bases respectively, with 15 bases between them. The germline gives CDR1 LNHDA, CDR2 SQIVND (reference sequence). The CDR3 spans 15 residues. CDR3 nucleotides: TGTGCCAGTAGTATAACTCAGGGGCCGGGGTACGAGCAGTACTTC. Encoded protein: CASSITQGPGYEQYF.

This clonotype has ten or more counts. The chain couples TRBV20-1 to TRBJ2-5; perhaps TRBD2 as D (6 bases). The CDR3 covers 14 residues. From germline, CDR1 is DFQATT and CDR2 SNEGSKA (reference sequence). This CDR3 is CSDLGGLYQETQYF. DNA for the CDR3: TGCTCTGATCTGGGGGGACTTTACCAAGAGACCCAGTACTTC.

This clonotype was recorded at least ten times. V and J are TRBV6-2 or TRBV6-3 and TRBJ1-5; D unclear. Germline CDR1 and CDR2: MNHEY and SVGEGT. This CDR3 region has 12 residues. The V end lost 7 bases, the J end lost 6 bases, and 10 bases lay between the germline ends. Here the CDR3 DNA reads TGTGCCAGCACCTTTCCCTTTCAGCCCCAGCATTTT. It specifies CASTFPFQPQHF.

This clonotype was counted at least ten times. This chain links TRBV18 with TRBJ2-5; D is ambiguous. V dropped 2 bases and J dropped 2 bases, with 6 bases sitting between them. Germline V lookup: CDR1 KGHSH, CDR2 LQKENI. The CDR3 extends over 13 amino acids. CDR3 loop: CASSPGQQETQYF. CDR3 nucleotides: TGTGCCAGCTCACCAGGGCAGCAAGAGACCCAGTACTTC.

The CDR3 region is CASSLSMGKTQYF. CDR3 in DNA: TGTGCCAGCAGTTTAAGCATGGGAAAGACCCAGTACTTC. V is TRBV27 and J is TRBJ2-5; D ambiguous. With 2 bases removed from V and 6 bases from J, the gap between germline ends came to 10 bases. Germline V gene lookup returns CDR1 MNHEY and CDR2 SMNVEV (reference sequence). This CDR3 has 13 amino acids.

This clonotype showed up just a few times. This sequence joins TRBV6-1 and TRBJ1-1, with 9 bases that match TRBD1. The CDR3 is 15 amino acids. J gave up 3 bases and V 6 bases, and 8 bases lay outside the gene matches. Germline V gene sequence: CDR1 MNHNS, CDR2 SASEGT. This CDR3 reads CASSRDRAKDTEAFF. The DNA for the CDR3 is TGTGCCAGCAGCCGGGACAGGGCGAAGGACACTGAAGCTTTCTTT.

J is TRBJ2-5 and V is TRBV12-3 or TRBV12-4, with 9 bases identical to TRBD1. The CDR3 runs 16 residues. J lost 4 bases, V lost 6 bases, and 12 bases had no gene match. CDR3 coding DNA: TGTGCCAGCAGCCAAACAGGGGACAGGGCCAGAGAGACCCAGTACTTC. This gives the protein CASSQTGDRARETQYF.

The chain recombines TRBV28 with TRBJ1-6, with TRBD1 matching over 8 bases. The trim removed 6 bases at V and 7 bases at J, leaving 11 bases unmatched. Germline V CDR1 and CDR2: MDHEN, SYDVKM. This CDR3 contains 16 residues. The CDR3 loop is CASRFAWTGNNSPLHF. The CDR3 DNA follows: TGTGCCAGCAGGTTCGCTTGGACAGGGAACAATTCACCCCTCCACTTT.

This clonotype occurred many times. The CDR3 sequence: CASSYSTSGTGRWQETQYF. CDR3 DNA: TGTGCCAGCAGTTACTCGACCTCCGGGACAGGGAGGTGGCAAGAGACCCAGTACTTC. This sequence joins TRBV6-2 or TRBV6-3 and TRBJ2-5, with TRBD1 matching 9 bases. CDR1 is MNHEY, CDR2 SVGEGT, per germline. There are 19 residues in the CDR3. V lost 0 bases, J lost 2 bases, and 13 bases stayed unmatched.

This clonotype has a count of ten or more. The V gene is TRBV6-2 or TRBV6-3, the J gene TRBJ1-2, with D perhaps matching TRBD1 (5 bases). V was pared by 5 bases and J by 4 bases, with 11 bases between. The CDR3 extends over 13 amino acids. Germline-derived CDR1 and CDR2 are MNHEY and SVGEGT. Here the CDR3 reads CASSNGHLYGYTF. In DNA, the CDR3 is TGTGCCAGCAGTAACGGACACCTCTATGGCTACACCTTC.

This chain connects TRBV12-3 or TRBV12-4 to TRBJ2-7, with 12 bases aligning to TRBD2. This CDR3 contains 18 residues. V trimming: 5 bases; J trimming: 3 bases; junction bases outside the gene matches: 14. The CDR3 DNA is TGTGCCAGCAGTCCTCCCCTAGCGGGAGGGCCCCTGGACTACGAGCAGTACTTC. Translated: CASSPPLAGGPLDYEQYF.

Many counts were recorded for this clonotype. The chain carries TRBV12-3 or TRBV12-4 and TRBJ2-7; D possibly corresponds to TRBD1 (5 bases). V gave up 1 base and J gave up 5 bases, with 18 bases separating them. The CDR3 runs to 16 residues. DNA of the CDR3: TGTGCCAGCAGTTTAGGGTTTCTGACAGCCTCGCACGAGCAGTACTTC. Translating gives CASSLGFLTASHEQYF.

V gene TRBV6-5 combines with J gene TRBJ2-4; the D gene is possibly TRBD1 (5 bases). CDR3 length equals 18 residues. The V and J ends lost 2 bases and 1 base respectively, with 18 bases between them. Germline CDR1 MNHEY, CDR2 SVGAGI. The CDR3 sequence is CASSYRGRYRPAKNIQYF. Written as DNA, the CDR3 is TGTGCCAGCAGTTACAGGGGCAGATATCGTCCGGCCAAAAACATTCAGTACTTC.

This clonotype has a count of ten or more. The chain joins TRBV2 to TRBJ1-1; D is uncertain. The germline V and J ends were trimmed by 1 base and 10 bases, with 13 bases remaining between them. CDR1 is SNHLY, CDR2 FYNNEI, per germline. The CDR3 runs to 13 residues. The CDR3 coding sequence is TGTGCCAGCAGTGAAGAGGTGGCTTTGGCAGCTTTCTTT. This gives the protein CASSEEVALAAFF. The full variable domain, rest sourced from reference TRBV2 and TRBJ1-1, is EPEVTQTPSHQVTQMGQEVILRCVPISNHLYFYWYRQILGQKVEFLVSFYNNEISEKSEIFDDQFSVERPDGSNFTLKIRSTKLEDSAMYFCASSEEVALAAFFGQGTRLTVV.

Ten or more counts support this clonotype. As DNA, the CDR3 is TGTGCCAGCTCGGGGAGATCGAACACCGGGGAGCTGTTTTTT. Translated: CASSGRSNTGELFF. The chain is built from TRBV27 and TRBJ2-2; the D gene is possibly TRBD2 (5 bases). The CDR3 is 14 residues long. CDR1 is MNHEY, CDR2 SMNVEV, per germline (reference sequence). V was cut by 8 bases and J by 0 bases, with 10 bases left in between.

This clonotype was detected ten times or more. The DNA of the CDR3 is TGTGCCTGGAGTCCGGGACTAGCGGGCCTCTACGAGCAGTACTTC. It codes for CAWSPGLAGLYEQYF. The V and J genes are TRBV30 and TRBJ2-7, with TRBD2 identical over 12 bases. Looked up from germline, CDR1 is GTSNPN and CDR2 is SVGIG (reference sequence). The CDR3 runs 15 residues. V dropped 2 bases and J dropped 3; count of bases not matched to a gene: 5.

In this sample, this clonotype turned up many times. The chain combines TRBV7-2 with TRBJ2-7, with 7 nucleotides matching TRBD1. The V segment lost 5 bases and the J segment 3 bases; nucleotides outside the gene matches: 7. There are 14 residues in the CDR3. CDR1 SGHTA and CDR2 FQGNSA come from the germline V gene. The DNA of the CDR3 is TGTGCCAGCAGCCTCTCAGGGGGTGACTACGAGCAGTACTTC. Protein product: CASSLSGGDYEQYF.